The rows below give T cell receptor beta chains drawn from one sample of a study of cytomegalovirus exposure and HLA in healthy donors. Repertoires were generated with immunoSEQ multiplex PCR, while TCRdb's copy carries only in-frame clones and drops some. Of around 150,000 clones listed, 70% to 85% are singletons. What was sequenced was PBMCs. These receptors originate from a male donor in good health and CMV-seronegative. Each CDR3 is given with its conserved first and last residue. Fields, in order: J gene, V gene, D gene, clone size, CDR3 DNA, CDR3 protein. D genes are given only for firm matches. Clone size is shown for a subset of rows, as once, few, many or a class of expanded clone.

TRBJ2-2,TRBV2,TRBD1,-,TGTGCCAGCAGGCCGGGACAGGCGAGTTTGGAGCTGTTTTTT,CASRPGQASLELFF
TRBJ1-1,TRBV6-1,-,-,TGTGCCAGCAGCTCCCGCAGGGTAGGGACTGAAGCTTTCTTT,CASSSRRVGTEAFF
TRBJ2-7,TRBV7-9,-,-,TGTGCCAGCACCTACAGGGCTGGAATAGGCGAGCAGTACTTC,CASTYRAGIGEQYF
TRBJ1-1,TRBV27,-,-,TGTGCCAGCAGTTTTCGAGGGAACACTGAAGCTTTCTTT,CASSFRGNTEAFF
TRBJ2-1,TRBV7-6,TRBD2,few,TGTGCCAGCAGCGATGACCCTGGGACTAGCGCCTACAATGAGCAGTTCTTC,CASSDDPGTSAYNEQFF
TRBJ2-3,TRBV6-4,TRBD2,-,TGTGCCAGCAGTGAATTTTCCGGCGGGGGGGGAGATACGCAGTATTTT,CASSEFSGGGGDTQYF
TRBJ2-1,TRBV2,-,-,TGTGCCAGCAGTAAACAGGGAGAGCAGTTCTTC,CASSKQGEQFF
TRBJ1-2,TRBV2,-,-,TGTGCCAGCAGTGGTAGGGGCACGGACTATGGCTACACCTTC,CASSGRGTDYGYTF
TRBJ2-3,TRBV6-4,TRBD2,few,TGTGCCAGCAGTGAGCTAGCGGGGAGGACAGATACGCAGTATTTT,CASSELAGRTDTQYF
TRBJ2-1,TRBV6-4,TRBD2,-,TGTGCCAGCAGTGACGGGACTAGCGGGAGCGATGAGCAGTTCTTC,CASSDGTSGSDEQFF
TRBJ2-2,TRBV15,-,-,TGTGCCACCAGCAGAGATCCGGGGGGCGCAAGTACCGGGGAGCTGTTTTTT,CATSRDPGGASTGELFF
TRBJ2-5,TRBV7-9,TRBD2,once,TGTGCCGCCACAACGTGGGGGGGGACGGGGTCGGAGACCCAGTACTTC,CAATTWGGTGSETQYF
TRBJ1-2,TRBV28,TRBD1,-,TGTGCCAGCAGTTTGTCCGGGACAGGGTATTACTATGGCTACACCTTC,CASSLSGTGYYYGYTF
TRBJ1-4,TRBV4-1,-,-,TGCGCCAGCAGCCACCCCGCCGGACAGTTCAGGGTTCTGTTTTTT,CASSHPAGQFRVLFF
TRBJ2-7,TRBV28,-,once,TGTGCCAGCAGTTACAGGGACTACGAGCAGTACTTC,CASSYRDYEQYF
TRBJ2-5,TRBV4-1,-,-,TGCGCCAGCAGCCTGGGGGCTAGCGGCCCGCCAAAGACCCAGTACTTC,CASSLGASGPPKTQYF
TRBJ2-1,TRBV27,-,-,TGTGCCAGCAGTTCTCGGGTTGCCTCCTACAATGAGCAGTTCTTC,CASSSRVASYNEQFF
TRBJ2-7,TRBV5-6,TRBD2,-,TGTGCCAGCAGCCTCGGGGGGGACTCCTACGAGCAGTACTTC,CASSLGGDSYEQYF